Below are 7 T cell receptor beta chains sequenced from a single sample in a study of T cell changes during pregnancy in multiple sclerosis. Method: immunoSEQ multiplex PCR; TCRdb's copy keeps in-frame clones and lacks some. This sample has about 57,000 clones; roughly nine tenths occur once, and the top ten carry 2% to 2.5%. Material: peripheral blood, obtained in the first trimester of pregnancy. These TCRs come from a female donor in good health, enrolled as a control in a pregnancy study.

The CDR3 DNA follows: TGTGCCAGCTCACCGACCTCAGGGGGCACGAGCTCCTACGAGCAGTACTTC. Translation gives CASSPTSGGTSSYEQYF. This chain joins TRBV18 and TRBJ2-7; 8 nucleotides agree with TRBD1. Germline CDR1 reads KGHSH; CDR2 reads LQKENI. The V segment lost 3 bases and the J segment 0 bases; nucleotides outside the gene matches: 10. The CDR3 sequence is 17 residues long. The full variable domain, completed using reference TRBV18 and TRBJ2-7, is NAGVMQNPRHLVRRRGQEARLRCSPMKGHSHVYWYRQLPEEGLKFMVYLQKENIIDESGMPKERFSAEFPKEGPSILRIQQVVRGDSAAYFCASSPTSGGTSSYEQYFGPGTRLTVT.

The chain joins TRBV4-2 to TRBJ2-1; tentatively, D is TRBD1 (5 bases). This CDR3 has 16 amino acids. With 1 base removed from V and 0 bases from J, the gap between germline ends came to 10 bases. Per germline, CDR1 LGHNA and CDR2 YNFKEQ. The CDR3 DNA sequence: TGTGCCAGCAGCCAAGTAAGGGGTGACTCCTACAATGAGCAGTTCTTC. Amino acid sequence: CASSQVRGDSYNEQFF.

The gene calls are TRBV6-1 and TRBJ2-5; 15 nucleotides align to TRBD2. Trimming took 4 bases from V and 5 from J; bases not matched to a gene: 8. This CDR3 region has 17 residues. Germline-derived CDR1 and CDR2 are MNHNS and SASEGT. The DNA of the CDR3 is TGTGCCAGCAGTGGCGGACTAGCGGGAGGGATCGTCGAGACCCAGTACTTC. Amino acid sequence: CASSGGLAGGIVETQYF.

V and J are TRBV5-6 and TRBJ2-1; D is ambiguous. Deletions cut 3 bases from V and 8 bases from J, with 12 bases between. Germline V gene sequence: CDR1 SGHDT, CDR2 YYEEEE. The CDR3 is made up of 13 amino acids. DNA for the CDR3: TGTGCCAGCAGCTCCTACGTCGGTTATGAGCAGTTCTTC. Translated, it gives CASSSYVGYEQFF.

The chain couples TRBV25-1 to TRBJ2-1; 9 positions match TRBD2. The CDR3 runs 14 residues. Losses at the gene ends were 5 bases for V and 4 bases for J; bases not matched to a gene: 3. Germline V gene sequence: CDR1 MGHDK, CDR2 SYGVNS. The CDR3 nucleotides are TGTGCCAGCAGTTCAGCGGGAGGTTACAATGAGCAGTTCTTC. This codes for CASSSAGGYNEQFF.

The CDR3 is CASSVARSSSGGTDTQYF. The CDR3 DNA is TGTGCCAGCAGCGTAGCGCGGTCTAGCTCAGGAGGCACAGATACGCAGTATTTT. V usage is TRBV9 and J usage is TRBJ2-3; weak D call: TRBD2 (5 bases). V lost 0 bases, J lost 1 base, and 18 bases lay in between. There are 18 residues in the CDR3. CDR1 is SGDLS, CDR2 YYNGEE, per germline.

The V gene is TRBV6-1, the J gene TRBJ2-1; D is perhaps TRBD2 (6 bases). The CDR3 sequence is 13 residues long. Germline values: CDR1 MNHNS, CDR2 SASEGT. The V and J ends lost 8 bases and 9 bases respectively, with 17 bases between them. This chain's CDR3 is CASGGLEPGEQFF. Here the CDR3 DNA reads TGTGCCAGCGGGGGGTTGGAACCGGGTGAGCAGTTCTTC.